This is a list of T cell receptor beta chains from one sample in a study of blood T cell repertoires in COVID-19. Assay used: immunoSEQ multiplex PCR; TCRdb lists only in-frame clones, some missing. The profile shows more than 250,000 clones, roughly 84% of them singletons. Specimen: peripheral blood. These TCRs come from a man in his fifties or sixties with active or convalescent COVID-19. Each CDR3 is given without its conserved first and last residue.

CDR3 length,V gene,CDR3 protein
11,TRBV5-6,ASSLGPDQPQH
16,TRBV28,ASSLQGLHEATNEKLF
13,TRBV5-5,ASSLRQGASYGYT
13,TRBV7-9,ASSFSGSPQETQY
13,TRBV19,ASSASTGGNQPQH
11,TRBV7-8,ASSVVGAHTQY
13,TRBV2,ASGRLAGGFDEQF
13,TRBV24-1,ATSDWDRENTEAF
11,TRBV19,ASGRDRGREQY
11,TRBV12-3/TRBV12-4,ASSLTGGGKAF
12,TRBV10-3,AISETDRESGYT
13,TRBV5-1,ASSAPGQPLDGYT
11,TRBV6-5,ANRDRVNSPLH
14,TRBV27,ASSFLPPRGGYGYT
14,TRBV4-3,ASSQWTGQANYGYT
11,TRBV9,ASSVTVNTEAF
12,TRBV28,VTRRQGGASGQY
10,TRBV12-3/TRBV12-4,ASSQRQTEAF
14,TRBV21-1,ASSKQVHLSNQPQH
12,TRBV6-2/TRBV6-3,ASSRPDSTYEQY
12,TRBV2,ASKRTGGTDTQY
12,TRBV4-1,ASSQPDRNQPQH
11,TRBV5-6,ASSLEGVVQAF
11,TRBV5-1,ASSLRQDYEQY
15,TRBV5-1,ASSLGPVAGGQNEQF
16,TRBV5-1,ASSLGIGDRTSSGTLH
11,TRBV5-4,ASSLAEGRTQY
15,TRBV4-3,ASSQGGTAATNEKLF
12,TRBV30,AWSGDRRNTEAF
12,TRBV27,ASSLGTNTGELF
12,TRBV28,ASSLEQGADGYT
13,TRBV24-1,ATSYLDARGETQY
12,TRBV7-8,ASSFNTGQETQY
11,TRBV3-1/TRBV3-2,ASRIQGGKRYT
13,TRBV10-3,AITRLAGTNNEQF
13,TRBV14,ASSPKPGIGNTIY
13,TRBV9,ASSPHGGASTEAF
14,TRBV19,ASRLSGLVSGNTIY
11,TRBV7-9,ASSLEGESPLH
12,TRBV28,ASSSGTGVGGYT